The 9 T cell receptor beta chains below come from one sample, sequenced in a study of blood T cell repertoires in COVID-19. Only in-frame clones appear in the TCRdb table, and some are missing; sequencing was by immunoSEQ multiplex PCR. The table includes about 300,000 clones, roughly four fifths detected once. The sample consisted of peripheral blood. These receptors originate from a woman aged 50 to 60 who had recovered from COVID-19.

CDR3 loop: CAWSNTANTEAFF. CDR3 in DNA: TGTGCCTGGAGTAATACAGCGAACACTGAAGCTTTCTTT. This chain connects TRBV30 to TRBJ1-1; D remains ambiguous. CDR1 is GTSNPN and CDR2 is SVGIG in the germline V gene (reference sequence). The CDR3 sequence is 13 residues long. V lost 2 bases to trimming and J lost 1 base, with 8 bases between them.

This clone was picked up a small number of times. The chain recombines TRBV12-3 or TRBV12-4 with TRBJ1-6; 7 bases are a match to TRBD1. J lost 17 bases, V lost 5 bases, and 9 bases had no gene match. The CDR3 loop spans 12 amino acids. The CDR3 spells CASSRKWTGFHF. In DNA, the CDR3 is TGTGCCAGCAGTAGAAAATGGACAGGTTTCCACTTT.

The rearrangement uses TRBV11-2 and TRBJ2-7, with TRBD2 identical over 10 bases. With 0 bases clipped from V and 4 bases from J, the junction kept 9 bases outside the gene matches. Looked up from germline, CDR1 is SGHAT and CDR2 is FQNNGV. This CDR3 is 17 amino acids long. CDR3 in DNA: TGTGCCAGCAGCTTAGATCGGGGGACTAGCGTTGGATACGAGCAGTACTTC. Protein product: CASSLDRGTSVGYEQYF.

The chain is built from TRBV3-1 (or the pseudogene TRBV3-2) and TRBJ2-1, with 11 bases aligning to TRBD1. CDR1 is LGHDT and CDR2 is YNNKEL in the germline V gene (reference sequence). V gave up 5 bases and J gave up 10 bases; unmatched junction bases: 16. This CDR3 has 17 amino acids. CDR3 nucleotides: TGTGCCAGCAGCGATAACTCCGGGACAGGGGGTATCAGGGAGCAGTTCTTC. Amino acids: CASSDNSGTGGIREQFF.

V gene TRBV5-4 combines with J gene TRBJ2-5; 8 bases map to TRBD2. The CDR3 has 16 residues. Trimming at V came to 0 bases and at J to 1 base, leaving 5 bases not matched to a gene. Germline CDR1 and CDR2: SGHNT and YYREEE (reference sequence). The CDR3 loop reads CASSLGAGGPQETQYF. The CDR3 DNA is TGTGCCAGCAGCTTGGGCGCGGGAGGCCCCCAAGAGACCCAGTACTTC. The full variable domain, completed using reference TRBV5-4 and TRBJ2-5, is ETGVTQSPTHLIKTRGQQVTLRCSSQSGHNTVSWYQQALGQGPQFIFQYYREEENGRGNFPPRFSGLQFPNYSSELNVNALELDDSALYLCASSLGAGGPQETQYFGPGTRLLVL.

The genes are TRBV5-4 and TRBJ2-1, with TRBD2 identical over 7 bases. Germline V lookup: CDR1 SGHNT, CDR2 YYREEE (reference sequence). This CDR3 has 14 residues. J was trimmed by 5 bases and V by 4 bases; bases with no gene match: 6. The CDR3 sequence: CASSVTSDNNEQFF. CDR3 sequence (DNA): TGTGCCAGCAGCGTTACTAGCGATAACAATGAGCAGTTCTTC.

This sequence joins TRBV5-1 and TRBJ2-7, with 9 bases that match TRBD2. This CDR3 contains 15 residues. V lost 6 bases, J lost 2 bases, and 9 bases stayed unmatched. Germline V lookup: CDR1 SGHRS, CDR2 YFSETQ. In DNA form, the CDR3 reads TGCGCCAGCACCCTAACGGCGGGAGGGACCTACGAGCAGTACTTC. Translated, it gives CASTLTAGGTYEQYF.

The chain joins TRBV6-5 to TRBJ2-1; 9 nucleotides match TRBD1. V trimming: 4 bases; J trimming: 9 bases; junction bases outside the gene matches: 13. From germline, CDR1 is MNHEY and CDR2 SVGAGI. The CDR3 length is 16 residues. The CDR3 coding sequence is TGTGCCAGCAGTTGGGCCGGGACAGGGTTTGGCGCTGAGCAGTTCTTC. This encodes CASSWAGTGFGAEQFF.

This rearrangement joins TRBV5-4 to TRBJ1-5; 9 nucleotides line up with TRBD1. V was clipped by 2 bases and J by 1 base; unmatched bases: 7. In germline, CDR1 is SGHNT, CDR2 YYREEE (reference sequence). The CDR3 runs to 17 residues. The CDR3 nucleotides read TGTGCCAGCAGCTTCGGGACAGGGCGAGGAAGCAATCAGCCCCAGCATTTT. Translating gives CASSFGTGRGSNQPQHF.